This T cell receptor beta chain was sequenced during a study of T cell responses to AZD1222 COVID-19 vaccine. Study results and limitations: Repertoires were sampled only after the peak T cell response.

Concerning this clone: Antigen specificity is unknown.

Measured with immunoSEQ multiplex PCR; TCRdb has only the in-frame clones, and not every one. Of approximately 140,000 clones in the sample, more than 80% were seen once. This CDR3 region has 13 residues. Germline V gene sequence: CDR1 SGHTA, CDR2 FQGTGA. The V end was cut by 8 bases, the J end by 5 bases, with 13 bases between. The TCR originated in an adult who received the MenACWY meningococcal vaccine as a control. The genes are TRBV7-3 and TRBJ1-5, with D possibly being TRBD1 (6 bases). The source was peripheral blood, collected 28 days after the second dose of the MenACWY control vaccine. CDR3 nucleotide sequence: TGTGCCAGCGCGGCAGGGGCTGATCAGCCCCAGCATTTT. Its protein product is CASAAGADQPQHF.